The next 25 T cell receptor beta chains were all read from a single sample in a study of monozygotic twins with inflammatory bowel disease. One entry per CDR3 protein, without DNA, is what TCRdb gives after re-calling the 5' RACE reads. Recorded here are around 100,000 distinct CDR3 sequences; the top ten clones represent under 2.5%. Sequencing was carried out using blood. These TCRs come from a human donor with ulcerative colitis or Crohn's disease, or a healthy co-twin of an affected twin (not recorded which).

The chain links TRBV18 to TRBJ2-5; lacking DNA, the TRBD2 call made by TCRdb goes unchecked. The germline gives CDR1 KGHSH, CDR2 LQKENI. The CDR3 is 15 residues long. The CDR3 reads CASSPLQGGQETQYF.

The V and J genes are TRBV18 and TRBJ2-2. Germline values: CDR1 KGHSH, CDR2 LQKENI. The CDR3 loop spans 14 amino acids. The CDR3 is CASSPERSAGELFF.

The chain is built from TRBV24-1 and TRBJ1-1. The CDR3 consists of 14 residues. CDR1 is KGHDR and CDR2 is SFDVKD in the germline V gene. CDR3: CATSWTAMNTEAFF.

This sequence joins TRBV28 and TRBJ1-2; TCRdb's D call of TRBD1 is untestable without DNA. The CDR3 sequence is 12 residues long. The V gene's germline CDR1 is MDHEN and CDR2 SYDVKM. CDR3 loop: CASSAGGVGYTF.

The rearrangement links TRBV28 to TRBJ2-1; TCRdb's D call, TRBD2, is unchecked because there is no DNA. This CDR3 spans 17 amino acids. The germline gives CDR1 MDHEN, CDR2 SYDVKM. The CDR3 spells CASSSQGTSGSKGEQFF.

The J gene is TRBJ1-5, the V gene TRBV28. This CDR3 region has 16 residues. From germline, CDR1 is MDHEN and CDR2 SYDVKM. CDR3: CASSLEGFTSNQSQHF.

The rearrangement joins TRBV5-1 to TRBJ2-1. This CDR3 region has 16 residues. Germline V gene sequence: CDR1 SGHRS, CDR2 YFSETQ. This CDR3 reads CASSLKFQSSYNEQFF.

The rearrangement uses TRBV19 and TRBJ2-2. The CDR3 spans 13 residues. CDR1 and CDR2 (germline): LNHDA, SQIVND (reference sequence). CDR3 loop: CASSTDRSGELFF.

The rearrangement uses TRBV3-1 and TRBJ2-5; TCRdb's D call of TRBD2 is untestable without DNA. The CDR3 spans 13 residues. In germline, CDR1 is LGHDT, CDR2 YNNKEL (reference sequence). CDR3 in amino acids: CASRQGAKETQYF.

This chain connects TRBV7-2 to TRBJ2-7; TCRdb names TRBD1, which stays unverified in the absence of DNA. The CDR3 has 14 residues. CDR1 is SGHTA and CDR2 is FQGNSA in the germline V gene. The CDR3 region is CASSLGPGINEQYF.

The chain joins TRBV2 to TRBJ2-2. Germline V CDR1 and CDR2: SNHLY, FYNNEI. This CDR3 has 14 residues. The CDR3 is CASSTKRTTGELFF.

The V gene is TRBV29-1, the J gene TRBJ2-3; without DNA, the TCRdb call of TRBD1 cannot be checked. The length of the CDR3 is 15 residues. From germline, CDR1 is SQVTM and CDR2 ANQGSEA. CDR3 amino acids: CSVSSRGQSSDTQYF.

V usage is TRBV6-2 or TRBV6-3 and J usage is TRBJ2-7; as DNA is missing, the TRBD2 call by TCRdb cannot be tested. Germline values: CDR1 MNHEY, CDR2 SVGEGT. The CDR3 has 14 residues. The CDR3 region is CASSPRDSLVEQYF.

The rearrangement joins TRBV7-2 to TRBJ2-3. This CDR3 is 11 amino acids long. Looked up from germline, CDR1 is SGHTA and CDR2 is FQGNSA. CDR3: CASSLRDTQYF.

V usage is TRBV28 and J usage is TRBJ2-7; TCRdb outputs TRBD2, but without DNA this stays unchecked. Germline V gives CDR1 MDHEN, CDR2 SYDVKM. The CDR3 covers 16 residues. The CDR3: CASSDTSGTGPYEQYF.

The chain uses TRBV5-1 and TRBJ2-3. Germline V gene data show CDR1 as SGHRS and CDR2 as YFSETQ. The CDR3 length is 13 residues. The CDR3: CASSLEKTDTQYF.

V usage is TRBV10-3 and J usage is TRBJ2-3; there is no DNA to check the TCRdb D call of TRBD1. Germline V gene lookup returns CDR1 ENHRY and CDR2 SYGVKD. The CDR3 is 14 residues long. CDR3 sequence reads: CATKQGGSSDTQYF.

The J gene is TRBJ1-4, the V gene TRBV7-2; the TRBD1 assignment by TCRdb is unverifiable without DNA. Germline lookup yields CDR1 SGHTA and CDR2 FQGNSA. The CDR3 spans 14 residues. CDR3: CATGTGRPYEKLFF.

The chain recombines TRBV20-1 with TRBJ1-5; TCRdb proposes TRBD1, but this gene call is untestable without DNA. The CDR3 runs to 13 residues. Germline CDR1 is DFQATT and CDR2 is SNEGSKA (reference sequence). The CDR3 loop reads CSAGDSFRQPQHF.

J is TRBJ1-1 and V is TRBV7-8. Germline assignment: CDR1 SGHVS and CDR2 FQNEAQ. The CDR3 is made up of 13 amino acids. CDR3 amino acids: CASSQERHTEAFF.

CDR3 residues: CSAREQGAFYEQYF. This rearrangement joins TRBV20-1 to TRBJ2-7; TCRdb proposes TRBD1, but this gene call is untestable without DNA. CDR1 DFQATT and CDR2 SNEGSKA come from the germline V gene (reference sequence). The CDR3 covers 14 residues.

V and J are TRBV10-3 and TRBJ2-7; TCRdb designates TRBD1, a call that cannot be tested without DNA. Germline CDR1 is ENHRY and CDR2 is SYGVKD. The CDR3 extends over 12 amino acids. The CDR3 here is CAIRGDRLEQYF.

The V call is TRBV6-5, the J call TRBJ1-2. There are 15 residues in the CDR3. Germline CDR1 MNHEY, CDR2 SVGAGI. This chain's CDR3 is CASSYSRSQKAGYIF.

This chain uses TRBV6-1 with TRBJ2-1. CDR1 is MNHNS and CDR2 is SASEGT in the germline V gene. The CDR3 is 15 residues long. The chain's CDR3 is CASTRLASSYNEQFF.

The V call is TRBV7-9, the J call TRBJ2-5; the TCRdb call, TRBD2, lacks DNA for checking. CDR3 length equals 14 residues. Germline V CDR1 and CDR2: SEHNR, FQNEAQ (reference sequence). The CDR3 spells CASSSTGREETQYF.